The entry below describes one T cell receptor beta chain. This specimen belongs to a study of blood T cell repertoires in COVID-19. About the research overall: Samples came from the United States, Italy and Spain, spanning acute and convalescent COVID-19. T cells, B-cell-depleted T cells, or PBMCs provided the cDNA or gDNA that served as material.

V dropped 1 base and J dropped 1 base, with 8 bases sitting between them. The germline V gene has CDR1 LGHNA and CDR2 YNFKEQ. This CDR3 comprises 14 residues. The Seattle site enrolled patients during active infection and followed them longitudinally. Original data processing: Reference gene primer amplification yielded estimated nucleated cell counts. Produced via immunoSEQ multiplex PCR; TCRdb's table is partial and in-frame only. The V and J calls and clone size are taken from that table; D and trimming were inferred from the DNA. The table includes roughly 320,000 clones, 85% to 90% detected once.

This chain uses TRBV4-2 with TRBJ2-7; D is ambiguous. The sequencing input was peripheral blood. This TCR came from a woman in her forties or fifties with COVID-19, enrolled during active disease. The chain's CDR3 is CASSQVTQSYEQYF. The CDR3 DNA reads TGTGCCAGCAGCCAAGTGACACAATCCTACGAGCAGTACTTC.